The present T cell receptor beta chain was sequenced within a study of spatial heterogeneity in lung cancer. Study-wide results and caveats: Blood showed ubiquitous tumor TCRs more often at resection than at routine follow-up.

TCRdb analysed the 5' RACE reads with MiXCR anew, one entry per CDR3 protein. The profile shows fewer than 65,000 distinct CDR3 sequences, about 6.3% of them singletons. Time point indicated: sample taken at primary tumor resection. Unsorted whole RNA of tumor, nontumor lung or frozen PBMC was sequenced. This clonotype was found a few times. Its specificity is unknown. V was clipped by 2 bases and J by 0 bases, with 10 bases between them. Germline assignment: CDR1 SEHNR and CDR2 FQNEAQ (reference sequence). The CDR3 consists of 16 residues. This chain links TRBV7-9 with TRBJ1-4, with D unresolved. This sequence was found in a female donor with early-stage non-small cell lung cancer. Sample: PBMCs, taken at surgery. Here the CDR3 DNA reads TGTGCCAGCAGCTTACCCGTTGTTGCAACTAATGAAAAACTGTTTTTT. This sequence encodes CASSLPVVATNEKLFF.